This T cell receptor (beta chain) derives from a study of control samples from healthy donors and cancer patients. TCRdb keeps only in-frame clones here, not all; method: immunoSEQ multiplex PCR. The data contain some 11,000 clones, roughly 94% of them singletons. This clone appeared once. Germline values: CDR1 SEHNR, CDR2 FQNEAQ (reference sequence). V shed 5 bases and J shed 1 base, with 11 bases lying between them. The CDR3 is 14 amino acids. This rearrangement joins TRBV7-9 to TRBJ2-5; D is uncertain. The source is a man aged 65 to 79 with head and neck cancer. Sequenced input: PBMCs. In DNA form, the CDR3 reads TGTGCCAGCAGCCGTCCAGCGATCCAAGAGACCCAGTACTTC. Translated: CASSRPAIQETQYF.